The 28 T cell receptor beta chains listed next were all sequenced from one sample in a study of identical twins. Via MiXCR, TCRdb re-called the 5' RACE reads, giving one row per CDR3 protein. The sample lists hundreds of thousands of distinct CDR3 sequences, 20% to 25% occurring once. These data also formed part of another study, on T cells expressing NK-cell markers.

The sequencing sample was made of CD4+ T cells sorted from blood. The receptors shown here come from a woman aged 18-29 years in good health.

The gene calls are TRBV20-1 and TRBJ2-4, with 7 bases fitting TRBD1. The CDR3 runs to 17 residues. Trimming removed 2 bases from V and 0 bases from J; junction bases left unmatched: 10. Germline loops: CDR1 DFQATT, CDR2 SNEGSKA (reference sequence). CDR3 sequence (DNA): TGCAGTGCTAGACGGACTGGTTCAGGGGGAGCCAAAAACATTCAGTACTTC. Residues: CSARRTGSGGAKNIQYF.

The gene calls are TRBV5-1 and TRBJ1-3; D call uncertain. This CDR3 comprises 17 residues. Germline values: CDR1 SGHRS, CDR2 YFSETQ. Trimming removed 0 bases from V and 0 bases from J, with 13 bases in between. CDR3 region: CASSLGDGRHSGNTIYF. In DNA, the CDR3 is TGCGCCAGCAGCTTGGGTGACGGAAGGCACTCTGGAAACACCATATATTTT.

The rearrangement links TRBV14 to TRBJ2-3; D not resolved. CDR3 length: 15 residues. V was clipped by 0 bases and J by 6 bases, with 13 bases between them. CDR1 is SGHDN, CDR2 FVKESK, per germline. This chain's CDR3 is CASSQDVRHTDTQYF. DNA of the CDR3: TGTGCCAGCAGCCAAGATGTGCGGCACACGGATACGCAGTATTTT. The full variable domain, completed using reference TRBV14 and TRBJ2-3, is EAGVTQFPSHSVIEKGQTVTLRCDPISGHDNLYWYRRVMGKEIKFLLHFVKESKQDESGMPNNRFLAERTGGTYSTLKVQPAELEDSGVYFCASSQDVRHTDTQYFGPGTRLTVL.

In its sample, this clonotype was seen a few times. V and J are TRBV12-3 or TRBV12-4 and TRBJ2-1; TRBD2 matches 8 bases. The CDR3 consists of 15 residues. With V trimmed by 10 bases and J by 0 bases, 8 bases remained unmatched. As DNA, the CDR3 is TGTGCCACAAGTCCCGGGACTAGCTCCTACAATGAGCAGTTCTTC. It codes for CATSPGTSSYNEQFF.

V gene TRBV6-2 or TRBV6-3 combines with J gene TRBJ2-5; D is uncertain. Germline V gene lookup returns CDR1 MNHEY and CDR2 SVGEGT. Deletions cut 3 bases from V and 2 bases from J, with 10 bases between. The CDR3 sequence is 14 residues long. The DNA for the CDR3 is TGTGCCAGCAGTTATTACGGAAATCAAGAGACCCAGTACTTC. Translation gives CASSYYGNQETQYF.

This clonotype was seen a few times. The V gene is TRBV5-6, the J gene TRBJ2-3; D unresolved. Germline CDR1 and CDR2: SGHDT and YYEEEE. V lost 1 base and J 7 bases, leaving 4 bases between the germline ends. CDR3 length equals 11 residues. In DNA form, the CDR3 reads TGTGCCAGCAGCTTGTCGAATACGCAGTATTTT. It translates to CASSLSNTQYF.

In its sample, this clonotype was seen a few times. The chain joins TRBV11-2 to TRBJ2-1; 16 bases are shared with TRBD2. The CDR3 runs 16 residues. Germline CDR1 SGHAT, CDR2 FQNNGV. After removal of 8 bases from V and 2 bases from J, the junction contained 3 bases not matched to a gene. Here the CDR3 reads CASVGLAGGAYNEQFF. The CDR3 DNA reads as TGTGCCAGCGTGGGACTAGCGGGAGGGGCCTACAATGAGCAGTTCTTC.

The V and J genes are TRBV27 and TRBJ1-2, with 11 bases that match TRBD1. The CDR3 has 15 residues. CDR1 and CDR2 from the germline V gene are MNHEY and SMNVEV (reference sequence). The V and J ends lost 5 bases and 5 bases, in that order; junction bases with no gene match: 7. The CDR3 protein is CASSLGQGELYGYTF. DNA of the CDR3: TGTGCCAGCAGTCTGGGACAGGGGGAGTTATATGGCTACACCTTC.

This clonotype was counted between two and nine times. CDR3 in amino acids: CASSLGEGDTQYF. The CDR3 DNA follows: TGCGCCAGCAGCTTGGGCGAGGGAGATACGCAGTATTTT. This chain uses TRBV5-1 with TRBJ2-3; tentative D call: TRBD2 (5 bases). Per germline, CDR1 SGHRS and CDR2 YFSETQ. The V end was cut by 0 bases, the J end by 5 bases, with 7 bases between. The length of the CDR3 is 13 residues. The full variable domain, its missing parts supplied by reference TRBV5-1 and TRBJ2-3, is KAGVTQTPRYLIKTRGQQVTLSCSPISGHRSVSWYQQTPGQGLQFLFEYFSETQRNKGNFPGRFSGRQFSNSRSEMNVSTLELGDSALYLCASSLGEGDTQYFGPGTRLTVL.

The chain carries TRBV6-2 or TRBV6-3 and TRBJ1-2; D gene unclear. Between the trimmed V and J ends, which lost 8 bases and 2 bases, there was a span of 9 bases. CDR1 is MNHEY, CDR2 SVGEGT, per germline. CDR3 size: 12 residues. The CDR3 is CASQEDNYGYTF. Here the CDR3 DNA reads TGTGCCAGCCAGGAGGACAACTATGGCTACACCTTC.

The CDR3 loop is CATSVRFRVVNTGELFF. CDR3 in DNA: TGTGCCACCAGCGTCCGGTTCCGGGTGGTCAACACCGGGGAGCTGTTTTTT. The chain links TRBV15 to TRBJ2-2, with unresolved D. V gave up 5 bases and J gave up 2 bases, with 18 bases separating them. The CDR3 is 17 amino acids. From germline, CDR1 is LNHNV and CDR2 YYDKDF (reference sequence).

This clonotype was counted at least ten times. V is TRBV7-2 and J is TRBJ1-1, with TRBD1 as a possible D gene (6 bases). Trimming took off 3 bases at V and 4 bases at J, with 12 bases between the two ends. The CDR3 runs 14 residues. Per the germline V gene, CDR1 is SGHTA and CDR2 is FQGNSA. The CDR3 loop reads CASSFSGTTTEAFF. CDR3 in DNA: TGTGCCAGCAGCTTCTCCGGGACAACCACTGAAGCTTTCTTT.

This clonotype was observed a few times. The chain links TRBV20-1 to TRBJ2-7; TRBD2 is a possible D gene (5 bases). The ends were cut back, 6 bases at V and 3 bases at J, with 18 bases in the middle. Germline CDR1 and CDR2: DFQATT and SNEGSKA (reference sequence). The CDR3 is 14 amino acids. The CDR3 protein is CSAAQSGVGYEQYF. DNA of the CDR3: TGCAGTGCCGCCCAGTCCGGGGTAGGCTACGAGCAGTACTTC.

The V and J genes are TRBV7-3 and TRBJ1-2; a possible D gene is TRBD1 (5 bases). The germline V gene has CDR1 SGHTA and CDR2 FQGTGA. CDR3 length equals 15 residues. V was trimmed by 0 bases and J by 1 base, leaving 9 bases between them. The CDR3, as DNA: TGTGCCAGCAGCTTAACAGGGGCAAATAACTATGGCTACACCTTC. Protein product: CASSLTGANNYGYTF.

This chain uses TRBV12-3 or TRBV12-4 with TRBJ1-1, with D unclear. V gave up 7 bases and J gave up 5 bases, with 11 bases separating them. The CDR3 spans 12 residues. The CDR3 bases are TGTGCCAGCAACTTGGCTAGGACTGAAGCTTTCTTT. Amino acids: CASNLARTEAFF.

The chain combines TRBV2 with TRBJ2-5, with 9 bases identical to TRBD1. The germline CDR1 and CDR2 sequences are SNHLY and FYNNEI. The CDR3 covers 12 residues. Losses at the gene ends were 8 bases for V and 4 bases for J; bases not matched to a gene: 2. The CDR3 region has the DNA TGTGCCAGCCAGGGACAGGGAGAGACCCAGTACTTC. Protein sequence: CASQGQGETQYF.

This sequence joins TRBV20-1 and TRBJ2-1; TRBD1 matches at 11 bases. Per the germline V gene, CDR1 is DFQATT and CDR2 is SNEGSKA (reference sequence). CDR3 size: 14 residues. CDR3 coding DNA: TGCAGAGCTGGACAGGGGGCCCGGGACAATGAGCAGTTCTTC. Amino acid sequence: CRAGQGARDNEQFF.

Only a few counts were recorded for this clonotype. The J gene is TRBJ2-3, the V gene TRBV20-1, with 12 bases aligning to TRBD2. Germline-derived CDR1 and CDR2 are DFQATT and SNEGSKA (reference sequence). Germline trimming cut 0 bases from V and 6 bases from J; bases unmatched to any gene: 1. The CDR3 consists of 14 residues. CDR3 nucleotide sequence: TGCAGTGCTAGAGATGGACTAGCGGGGGATACGCAGTATTTT. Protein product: CSARDGLAGDTQYF.

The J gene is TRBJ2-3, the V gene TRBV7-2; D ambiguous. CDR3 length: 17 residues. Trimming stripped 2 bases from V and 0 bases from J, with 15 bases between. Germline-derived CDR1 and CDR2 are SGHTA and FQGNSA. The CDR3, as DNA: TGTGCCAGCAGCTTAAACCCCCCTACGACCAGCACAGATACGCAGTATTTT. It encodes CASSLNPPTTSTDTQYF.

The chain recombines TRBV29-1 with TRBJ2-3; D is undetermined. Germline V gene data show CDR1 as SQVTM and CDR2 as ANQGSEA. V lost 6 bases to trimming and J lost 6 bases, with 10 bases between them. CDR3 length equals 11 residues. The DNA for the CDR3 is TGCAGCGTGGATAACCAGGATACGCAGTATTTT. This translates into CSVDNQDTQYF.

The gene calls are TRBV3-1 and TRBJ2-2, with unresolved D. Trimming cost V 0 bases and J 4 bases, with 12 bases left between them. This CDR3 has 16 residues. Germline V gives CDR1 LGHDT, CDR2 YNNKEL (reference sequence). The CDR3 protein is CASSQETVGATGELFF. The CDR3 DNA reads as TGTGCCAGCAGCCAAGAAACGGTCGGTGCCACCGGGGAGCTGTTTTTT.

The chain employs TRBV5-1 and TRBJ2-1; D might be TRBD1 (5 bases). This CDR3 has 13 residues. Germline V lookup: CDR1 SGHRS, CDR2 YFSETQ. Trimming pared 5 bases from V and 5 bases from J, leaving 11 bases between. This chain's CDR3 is CASRGDENNEQFF. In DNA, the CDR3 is TGCGCCAGCAGAGGGGATGAAAACAATGAGCAGTTCTTC.

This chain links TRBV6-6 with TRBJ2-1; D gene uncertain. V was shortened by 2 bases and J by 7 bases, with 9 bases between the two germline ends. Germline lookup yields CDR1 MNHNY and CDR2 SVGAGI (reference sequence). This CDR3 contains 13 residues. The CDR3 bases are TGTGCCAGCAGTTACATCGTGAAGAATGAGCAGTTCTTC. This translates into CASSYIVKNEQFF.

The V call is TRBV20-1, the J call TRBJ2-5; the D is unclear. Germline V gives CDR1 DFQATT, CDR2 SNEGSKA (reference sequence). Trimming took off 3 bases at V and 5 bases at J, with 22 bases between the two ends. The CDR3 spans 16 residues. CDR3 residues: CSASGTLHGIAETQYF. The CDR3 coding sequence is TGCAGTGCTAGCGGTACCTTACACGGAATCGCCGAGACCCAGTACTTC.

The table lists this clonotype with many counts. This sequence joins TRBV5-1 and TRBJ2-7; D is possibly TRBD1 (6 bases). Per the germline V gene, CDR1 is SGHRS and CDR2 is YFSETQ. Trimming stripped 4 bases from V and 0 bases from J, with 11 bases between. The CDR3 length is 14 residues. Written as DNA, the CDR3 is TGCGCCAGCAGCCAGAGACAGGCCTCCTACGAGCAGTACTTC. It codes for CASSQRQASYEQYF.

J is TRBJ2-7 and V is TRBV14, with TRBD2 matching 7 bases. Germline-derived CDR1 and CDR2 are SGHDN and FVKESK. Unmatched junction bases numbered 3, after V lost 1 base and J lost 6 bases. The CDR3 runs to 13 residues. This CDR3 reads CASSQGTRTEQYF. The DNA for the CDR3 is TGTGCCAGCAGCCAAGGGACTAGAACCGAGCAGTACTTC.

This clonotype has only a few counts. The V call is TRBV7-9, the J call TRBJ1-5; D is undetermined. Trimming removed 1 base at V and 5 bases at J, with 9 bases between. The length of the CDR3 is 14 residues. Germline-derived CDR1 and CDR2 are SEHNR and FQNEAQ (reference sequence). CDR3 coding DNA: TGTGCCAGCAGCTTAGGCTCCAGTGATCAGCCCCAGCATTTT. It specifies CASSLGSSDQPQHF.

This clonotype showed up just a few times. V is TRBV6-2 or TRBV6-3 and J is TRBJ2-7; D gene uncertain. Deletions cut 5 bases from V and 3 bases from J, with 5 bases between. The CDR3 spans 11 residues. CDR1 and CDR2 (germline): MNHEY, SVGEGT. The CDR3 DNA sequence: TGTGCCAGCAGTCGCATCTACGAGCAGTACTTC. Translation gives CASSRIYEQYF.